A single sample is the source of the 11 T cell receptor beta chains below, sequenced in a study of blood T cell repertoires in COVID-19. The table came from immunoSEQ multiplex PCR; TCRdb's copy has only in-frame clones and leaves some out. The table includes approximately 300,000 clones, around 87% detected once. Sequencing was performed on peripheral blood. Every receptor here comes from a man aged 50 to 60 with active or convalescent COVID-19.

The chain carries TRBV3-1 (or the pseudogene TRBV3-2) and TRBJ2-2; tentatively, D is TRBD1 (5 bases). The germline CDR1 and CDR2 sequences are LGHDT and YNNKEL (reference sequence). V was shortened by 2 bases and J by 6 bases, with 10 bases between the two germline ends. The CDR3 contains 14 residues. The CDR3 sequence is CASSQQGLPGELFF. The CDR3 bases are TGTGCCAGCAGCCAACAGGGCCTACCCGGGGAGCTGTTTTTT.

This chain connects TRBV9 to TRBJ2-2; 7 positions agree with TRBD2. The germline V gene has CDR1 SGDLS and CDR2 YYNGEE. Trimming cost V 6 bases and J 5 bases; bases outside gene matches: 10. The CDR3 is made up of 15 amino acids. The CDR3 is CASTEGGSGTGELFF. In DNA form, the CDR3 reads TGTGCCAGCACCGAGGGAGGGTCGGGTACCGGGGAGCTGTTTTTT.

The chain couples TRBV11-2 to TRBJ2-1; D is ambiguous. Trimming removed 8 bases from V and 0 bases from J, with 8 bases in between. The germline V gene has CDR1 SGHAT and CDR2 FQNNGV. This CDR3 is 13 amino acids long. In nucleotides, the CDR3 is TGTGCCAGCGGATCTAGCTCCTACAATGAGCAGTTCTTC. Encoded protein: CASGSSSYNEQFF.

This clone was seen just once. CDR3 residues: CASSPRSGMEQPQHF. The DNA for the CDR3 is TGTGCCAGCTCACCAAGATCTGGAATGGAGCAGCCCCAGCATTTT. The rearrangement uses TRBV18 and TRBJ1-5, with D unclear. V was trimmed by 2 bases and J by 7 bases, leaving 15 bases between them. Germline-derived CDR1 and CDR2 are KGHSH and LQKENI. The CDR3 sequence is 15 residues long.

Written as DNA, the CDR3 is TGTGCCAGCAGCGTGGCTAGCGGGGGGGAGAAGCAGTACTTC. This gives the protein CASSVASGGEKQYF. This chain links TRBV9 with TRBJ2-7; TRBD2 aligns across 12 bases. After removal of 2 bases from V and 8 bases from J, the junction contained 5 bases not matched to a gene. The CDR3 sequence is 14 residues long. Per the germline V gene, CDR1 is SGDLS and CDR2 is YYNGEE.

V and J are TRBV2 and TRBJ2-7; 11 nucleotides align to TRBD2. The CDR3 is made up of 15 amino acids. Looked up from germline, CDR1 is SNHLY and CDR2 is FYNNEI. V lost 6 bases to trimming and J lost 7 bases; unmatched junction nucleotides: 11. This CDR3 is CASRSTLAGALEQYF. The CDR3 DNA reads TGTGCCAGCAGGTCTACACTAGCGGGGGCCTTGGAGCAGTACTTC.

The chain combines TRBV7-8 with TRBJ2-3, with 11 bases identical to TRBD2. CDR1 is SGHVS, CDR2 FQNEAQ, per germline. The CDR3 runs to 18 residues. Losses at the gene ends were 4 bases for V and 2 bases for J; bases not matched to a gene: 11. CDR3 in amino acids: CASSSINLAGGFTDTQYF. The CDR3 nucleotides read TGTGCCAGCAGCTCTATTAACCTAGCGGGGGGTTTCACAGATACGCAGTATTTT.

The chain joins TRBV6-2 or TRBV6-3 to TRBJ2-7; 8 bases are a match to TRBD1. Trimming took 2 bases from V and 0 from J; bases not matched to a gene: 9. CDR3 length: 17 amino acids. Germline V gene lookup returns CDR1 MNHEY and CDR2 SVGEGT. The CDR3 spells CASSYIRRDRSSYEQYF. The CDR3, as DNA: TGTGCCAGCAGTTACATCCGCCGGGACAGGAGCTCCTACGAGCAGTACTTC.

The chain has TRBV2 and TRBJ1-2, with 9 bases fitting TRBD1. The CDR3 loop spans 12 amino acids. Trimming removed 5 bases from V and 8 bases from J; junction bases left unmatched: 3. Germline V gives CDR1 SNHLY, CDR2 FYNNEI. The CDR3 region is CASSWTGVGYTF. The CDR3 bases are TGTGCCAGCAGTTGGACAGGGGTCGGCTACACCTTC.

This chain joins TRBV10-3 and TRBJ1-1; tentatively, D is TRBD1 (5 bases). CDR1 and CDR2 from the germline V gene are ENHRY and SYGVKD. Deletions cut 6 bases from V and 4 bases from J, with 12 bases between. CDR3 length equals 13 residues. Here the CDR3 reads CAIRSGDGTEAFF. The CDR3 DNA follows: TGTGCCATCAGGTCGGGGGACGGCACTGAAGCTTTCTTT.

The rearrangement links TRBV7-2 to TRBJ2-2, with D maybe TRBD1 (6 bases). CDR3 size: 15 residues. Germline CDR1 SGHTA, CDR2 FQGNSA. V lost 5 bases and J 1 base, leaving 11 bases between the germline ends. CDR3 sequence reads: CASSRTVMNTGELFF. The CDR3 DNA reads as TGTGCCAGCAGCCGGACAGTGATGAACACCGGGGAGCTGTTTTTT.